The TCR beta chain under discussion was sequenced for a study of OX40 agonist ivuxolimab in advanced cancers. The wider study: Patients' therapy was ivuxolimab, an antibody that acts as an agonist of OX40 (CD134).

TCRdb keeps only in-frame clones here, not all; method: immunoSEQ multiplex PCR. Of roughly 79,000 clones listed, about 89% are singletons. The CDR3 has 13 amino acids. Deletions cut 5 bases from V and 2 bases from J, with 7 bases between. Germline V gene sequence: CDR1 LNHDA, CDR2 SQIVND (reference sequence). The clonotype was recovered from an adult with an advanced solid tumor such as melanoma, head and neck, liver or kidney cancer. Source: CD4+ or CD8+ T cells sorted from blood, taken in a trial of the OX40 agonist ivuxolimab. This rearrangement joins TRBV19 to TRBJ1-3; D call uncertain. CDR3 amino acids: CASSDPPGNTIYF. The DNA of the CDR3 is TGTGCCAGTAGTGACCCTCCTGGAAACACCATATATTTT.